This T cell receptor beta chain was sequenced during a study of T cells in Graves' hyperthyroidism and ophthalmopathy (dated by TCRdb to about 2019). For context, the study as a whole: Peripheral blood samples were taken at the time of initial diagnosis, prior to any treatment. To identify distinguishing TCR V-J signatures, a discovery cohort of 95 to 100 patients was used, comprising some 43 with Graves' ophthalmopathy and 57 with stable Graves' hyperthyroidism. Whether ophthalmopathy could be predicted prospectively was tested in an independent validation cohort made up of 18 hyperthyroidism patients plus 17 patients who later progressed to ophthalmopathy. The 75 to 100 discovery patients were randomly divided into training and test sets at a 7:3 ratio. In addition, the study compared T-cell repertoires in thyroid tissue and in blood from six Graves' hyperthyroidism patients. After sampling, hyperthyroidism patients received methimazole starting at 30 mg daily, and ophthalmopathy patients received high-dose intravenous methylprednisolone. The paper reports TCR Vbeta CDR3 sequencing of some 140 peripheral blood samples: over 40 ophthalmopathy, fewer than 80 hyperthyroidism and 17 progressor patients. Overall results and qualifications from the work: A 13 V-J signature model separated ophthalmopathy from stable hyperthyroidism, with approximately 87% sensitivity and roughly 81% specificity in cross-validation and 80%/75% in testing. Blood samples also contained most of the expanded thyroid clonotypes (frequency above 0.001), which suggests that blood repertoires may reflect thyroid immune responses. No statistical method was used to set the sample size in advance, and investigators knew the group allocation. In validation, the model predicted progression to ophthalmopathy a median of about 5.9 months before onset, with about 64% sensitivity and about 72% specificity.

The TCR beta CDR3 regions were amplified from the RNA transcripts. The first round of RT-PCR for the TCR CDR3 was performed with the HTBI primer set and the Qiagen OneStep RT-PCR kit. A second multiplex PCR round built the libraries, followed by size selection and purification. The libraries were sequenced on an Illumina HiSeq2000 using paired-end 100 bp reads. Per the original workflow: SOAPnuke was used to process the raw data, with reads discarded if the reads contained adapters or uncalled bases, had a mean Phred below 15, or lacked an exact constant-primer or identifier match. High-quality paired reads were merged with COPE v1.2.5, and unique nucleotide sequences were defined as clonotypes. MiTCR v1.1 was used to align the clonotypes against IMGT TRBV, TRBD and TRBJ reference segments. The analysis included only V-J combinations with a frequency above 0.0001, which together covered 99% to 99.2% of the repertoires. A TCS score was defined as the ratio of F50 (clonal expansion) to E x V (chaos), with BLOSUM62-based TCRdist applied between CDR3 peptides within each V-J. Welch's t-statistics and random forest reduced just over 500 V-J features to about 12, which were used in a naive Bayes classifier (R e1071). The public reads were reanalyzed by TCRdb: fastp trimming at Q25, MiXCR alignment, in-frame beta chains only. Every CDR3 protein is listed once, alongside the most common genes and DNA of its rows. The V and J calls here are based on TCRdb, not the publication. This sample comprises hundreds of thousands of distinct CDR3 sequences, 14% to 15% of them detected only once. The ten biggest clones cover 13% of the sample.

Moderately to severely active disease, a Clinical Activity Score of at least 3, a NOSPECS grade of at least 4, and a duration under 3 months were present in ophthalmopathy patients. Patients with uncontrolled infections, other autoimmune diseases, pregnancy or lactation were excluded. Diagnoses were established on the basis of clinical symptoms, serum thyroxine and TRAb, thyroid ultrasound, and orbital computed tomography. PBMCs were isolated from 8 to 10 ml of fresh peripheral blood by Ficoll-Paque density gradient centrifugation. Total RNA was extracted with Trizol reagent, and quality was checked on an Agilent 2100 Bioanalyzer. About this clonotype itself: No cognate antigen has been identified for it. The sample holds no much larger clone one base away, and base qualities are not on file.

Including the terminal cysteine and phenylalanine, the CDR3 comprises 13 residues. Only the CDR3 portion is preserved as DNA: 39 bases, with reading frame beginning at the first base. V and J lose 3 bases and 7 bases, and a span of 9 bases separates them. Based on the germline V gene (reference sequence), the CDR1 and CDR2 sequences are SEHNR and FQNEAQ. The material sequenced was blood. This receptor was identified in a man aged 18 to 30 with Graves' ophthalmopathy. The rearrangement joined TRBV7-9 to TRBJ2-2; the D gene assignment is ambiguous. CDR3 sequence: CASSFQENGELFF. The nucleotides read TGTGCCAGCAGCTTTCAGGAGAACGGGGAGCTGTTTTTT.